The clone carrying this T cell receptor (beta chain) occurred a few times. The CDR3 totals 15 residues. The ends lost 3 bases at V and 5 bases at J; junction bases unmatched: 8. The germline V gene encodes CDR1 SGHAT and CDR2 FQNNGV. In TCRdb, the reads were re-called with MiXCR into one record per CDR3 protein. The data hold about 260,000 distinct CDR3 sequences, with roughly an eighth observed a single time. This sample is drawn from a study of T cell repertoires in cytomegalovirus infection. This sequence originates from a human donor in good health (CMV status not recorded). Some clones in this sample may be carry-over from other donors' samples. The V and J genes are TRBV11-2 and TRBJ2-7; TRBD1 matches at 9 bases. What was sequenced was PBMCs. The CDR3: CASSFLRDRDHEQYF. The CDR3 DNA reads as TGTGCCAGCAGCTTTCTCCGGGACAGGGACCACGAGCAGTACTTC.